This passage covers 21 T cell receptor beta chains from one sample sequenced in a study of blood T cell repertoires in COVID-19. Only in-frame clones appear in the TCRdb table, and some are missing; sequencing was by immunoSEQ multiplex PCR. Of 100,000 or so clones listed, over 75% were seen once; the top ten hold more than 5.5%. Source material: peripheral blood. Source of these receptors: a woman in her sixties with acute or convalescent COVID-19.

The chain couples TRBV7-9 to TRBJ2-1; a weak D match, TRBD2 (5 bases). The germline V gene has CDR1 SEHNR and CDR2 FQNEAQ (reference sequence). This CDR3 comprises 14 residues. V lost 0 bases, J lost 7 bases, and 10 bases lay in between. The CDR3 bases are TGTGCCAGCAGCTTAGCGGGAGTGAATAATGAGCAGTTCTTC. Its protein product is CASSLAGVNNEQFF.

CDR3 DNA sequence: TGTGCCAGTAGTCGTAGGGGGAATTTCCAGCATTTT. This encodes CASSRRGNFQHF. The chain carries TRBV19 and TRBJ1-5, with D possibly being TRBD1 (6 bases). Germline CDR1 is LNHDA and CDR2 is SQIVND (reference sequence). The CDR3 spans 12 residues. The germline V and J ends were trimmed by 5 bases and 12 bases, with 14 bases remaining between them.

The chain joins TRBV12-5 to TRBJ2-7, with D unresolved. The CDR3 length is 12 residues. Trimming shortened V by 2 bases and J by 2 bases, and 4 bases separated the two germline ends. Germline V CDR1 and CDR2: LGHNT, FRNRAP. CDR3 residues: CASGLTTYEQYV. CDR3 bases: TGTGCTAGTGGTTTGACAACCTACGAGCAGTACGTC.

CDR3 bases: TGTGCCAGCAGCTTGTCTCTAGCGGGAGGATACAATGAGCAGTTCTTC. It yields the protein CASSLSLAGGYNEQFF. The chain employs TRBV5-5 and TRBJ2-1; 11 positions agree with TRBD2. The CDR3 totals 16 residues. Germline loops: CDR1 SGHKS, CDR2 YYEKEE (reference sequence). V lost 1 base to trimming and J lost 4 bases; unmatched junction nucleotides: 4.

This chain joins TRBV28 and TRBJ1-5; D uncertain. V dropped 6 bases and J dropped 5 bases, with 5 bases sitting between them. The germline V gene encodes CDR1 MDHEN and CDR2 SYDVKM. This CDR3 has 11 residues. CDR3 region: CASSRDQPQHF. CDR3 bases: TGTGCCAGCAGCCGAGATCAGCCCCAGCATTTT.

The chain carries TRBV2 and TRBJ2-3; the match to TRBD2 covers 10 bases. The J segment lost 0 bases and the V segment lost 9 bases, leaving 9 bases of the junction unmatched. The CDR3 loop spans 16 amino acids. In germline, CDR1 is SNHLY, CDR2 FYNNEI. The CDR3 DNA is TGTGCCAGTCGCGGGACTAGCGTCTCTAGCACAGATACGCAGTATTTT. Protein sequence: CASRGTSVSSTDTQYF.

V usage is TRBV24-1 and J usage is TRBJ2-1, with TRBD1 matching 11 bases. With 7 bases clipped from V and 8 bases from J, the junction kept 12 bases outside the gene matches. The CDR3 spans 16 residues. Germline V lookup: CDR1 KGHDR, CDR2 SFDVKD. The CDR3 loop reads CATSALGQGAFDEQFF. The CDR3 DNA reads as TGTGCCACCAGCGCCTTAGGACAGGGGGCGTTCGATGAGCAGTTCTTC.

The chain combines TRBV19 with TRBJ2-1, with 11 nucleotides matching TRBD2. The germline V gene encodes CDR1 LNHDA and CDR2 SQIVND (reference sequence). The CDR3 consists of 17 residues. With 1 base clipped from V and 7 bases from J, the junction kept 9 bases outside the gene matches. The CDR3 region has the DNA TGTGCCAGTAGTATAGGGTCACTAGCGGGAGCCCTTAATGAGCAGTTCTTC. Protein product: CASSIGSLAGALNEQFF.

The J gene is TRBJ1-2, the V gene TRBV5-1, with TRBD1 matching 7 bases. This CDR3 spans 13 amino acids. After removal of 1 base from V and 8 bases from J, the junction contained 5 bases not matched to a gene. CDR1 is SGHRS, CDR2 YFSETQ, per germline. The CDR3 DNA is TGCGCCAGCAGCTTGACAGGGGTAGAAGGCTACACCTTC. It codes for CASSLTGVEGYTF.

The chain combines TRBV5-3 with TRBJ2-1, with no clear D. TRBV5-3 is treated as an ORF (open reading frame) with a function not yet certain. The CDR3 has 14 amino acids. Trimming cost V 4 bases and J 2 bases, with 10 bases left between them. DNA of the CDR3: TGTGCCAGAAGCGCGGTAGTCCCCTACAATGAGCAGTTCTTC. Encoded protein: CARSAVVPYNEQFF.

This chain joins TRBV19 and TRBJ2-1; perhaps TRBD2 as D (5 bases). The V end lost 2 bases, the J end lost 0 bases, and 14 bases lay between the germline ends. Germline loops: CDR1 LNHDA, CDR2 SQIVND (reference sequence). This CDR3 has 17 amino acids. In DNA form, the CDR3 reads TGTGCCAGTAGTATATGGCTAGCCCTGAGCTCCTACAATGAGCAGTTCTTC. Its translation is CASSIWLALSSYNEQFF.

This clone was recorded only once. The rearrangement joins TRBV27 to TRBJ1-1; D remains ambiguous. CDR1 is MNHEY, CDR2 SMNVEV, per germline (reference sequence). This CDR3 contains 13 residues. Trimming cost V 3 bases and J 2 bases, with 7 bases left between them. The CDR3, as DNA: TGTGCCAGCAGTTTCTCGGGTAACACTGAAGCTTTCTTT. Translated, it gives CASSFSGNTEAFF.

This clone has only one observation. V and J are TRBV25-1 and TRBJ2-3; TRBD2 matches at 7 bases. The CDR3 loop spans 14 amino acids. V trimming: 5 bases; J trimming: 1 base; junction bases outside the gene matches: 3. The germline CDR1 and CDR2 sequences are MGHDK and SYGVNS. CDR3: CASSPAGGTDTQYF. The CDR3 DNA reads as TGTGCCAGCAGTCCGGCGGGAGGCACAGATACGCAGTATTTT.

The V and J genes are TRBV10-3 and TRBJ2-1; 9 nucleotides match TRBD2. This CDR3 comprises 14 residues. Trimming cost V 3 bases and J 6 bases; bases outside gene matches: 3. Germline V lookup: CDR1 ENHRY, CDR2 SYGVKD. The CDR3 DNA is TGTGCCATCAGTGATTTAGCGGGAGTCAATGAGCAGTTCTTC. Translated: CAISDLAGVNEQFF.

This rearrangement joins TRBV10-2 to TRBJ1-2, with 7 bases identical to TRBD1. V gave up 8 bases and J gave up 4 bases; unmatched junction bases: 4. This CDR3 is built from 12 residues. The V gene's germline CDR1 is WSHSY and CDR2 SAAADI. CDR3 sequence reads: CASQGQFYGYTF. DNA for the CDR3: TGCGCCAGCCAGGGACAGTTCTATGGCTACACCTTC.

The chain uses TRBV12-3 or TRBV12-4 and TRBJ2-2; D gene unclear. This CDR3 contains 11 residues. V lost 3 bases and J 6 bases, leaving 2 bases between the germline ends. CDR3 bases: TGTGCCAGCAGTTTCGCCGGGGAGCTGTTTTTT. Protein sequence: CASSFAGELFF.

This chain joins TRBV4-1 and TRBJ2-7, with D possibly matching TRBD2 (6 bases). The CDR3 has 15 residues. CDR1 is MGHRA, CDR2 YSYEKL, per germline. V lost 3 bases and J 2 bases, leaving 14 bases between the germline ends. CDR3 nucleotide sequence: TGCGCCAGCAGCCAGGATGGAGGCGGGGCCTACGAGCAGTACGTC. Translating gives CASSQDGGGAYEQYV.

For the CDR3, the DNA is TGTGCCAGCAGCGCAGGGGGCTGGGAAGAGACCCAGTACTTC. This translates into CASSAGGWEETQYF. The chain combines TRBV6-5 with TRBJ2-5, with 8 bases matching TRBD1. J was trimmed by 3 bases and V by 6 bases; bases with no gene match: 6. This CDR3 has 14 residues. Germline V gene sequence: CDR1 MNHEY, CDR2 SVGAGI.

The V gene is TRBV7-2, the J gene TRBJ2-3; no definite D call. This CDR3 has 15 residues. V lost 2 bases and J 1 base, leaving 10 bases between the germline ends. Germline V gene data show CDR1 as SGHTA and CDR2 as FQGNSA. The CDR3 loop reads CASSLRRGGTDTQYF. CDR3 coding DNA: TGTGCCAGCAGCTTAAGACGCGGAGGCACAGATACGCAGTATTTT.

V usage is TRBV5-1 and J usage is TRBJ2-2; 7 positions match TRBD1. There are 15 residues in the CDR3. Germline CDR1 is SGHRS and CDR2 is YFSETQ. With V trimmed by 2 bases and J by 7 bases, 8 bases remained unmatched. The CDR3 coding sequence is TGCGCCAGCAGCTTTATAACAGGGGTTGGCGGGGAGCTGTTTTTT. It codes for CASSFITGVGGELFF. Drawing the rest from reference TRBV5-1 and TRBJ2-2, the complete variable domain is KAGVTQTPRYLIKTRGQQVTLSCSPISGHRSVSWYQQTPGQGLQFLFEYFSETQRNKGNFPGRFSGRQFSNSRSEMNVSTLELGDSALYLCASSFITGVGGELFFGEGSRLTVL.

This rearrangement joins TRBV6-5 to TRBJ1-5, with TRBD1 identical over 7 bases. Germline trimming cut 5 bases from V and 3 bases from J; bases unmatched to any gene: 4. The CDR3 is 14 amino acids. Germline CDR1 is MNHEY and CDR2 is SVGAGI. CDR3: CASSRTGNNQPQHF. As DNA, the CDR3 is TGTGCCAGCAGTCGGACAGGCAACAATCAGCCCCAGCATTTT.